These T cell receptor beta chains were read from a single sample in a study of T-cell reconstitution after alpha-beta-depleted transplantation in children. TCRdb re-called the PCR reads with MiXCR, one entry per CDR3 protein. The sample consists of 200,000 to 300,000 distinct CDR3 sequences, roughly 23% of them appearing once. Material: PBMCs, obtained before TCRalphabeta/CD19-depleted stem cell transplant. The source of these receptors is a girl aged 2 to 9 with Fanconi anemia, due to receive a stem cell transplant. The CDR3 runs from the conserved cysteine through the conserved F or W. D genes are given only for firm matches. Clone size is shown for a subset of rows, as once, few, many or a class of expanded clone.

d_call: .; clone_size: many; v_call: TRBV5-1; j_call: TRBJ2-3; cdr3_aa: CASSQSGADTQYF; cdr3_nt: TGCGCCAGCAGCCAGTCTGGGGCAGATACGCAGTATTTT
d_call: .; clone_size: many; v_call: TRBV6-1; j_call: TRBJ1-2; cdr3_aa: CASGIAGSLYGYTF; cdr3_nt: TGTGCCAGTGGGATTGCAGGCAGTCTCTATGGCTACACCTTC
d_call: .; clone_size: few; v_call: TRBV7-3; j_call: TRBJ2-6; cdr3_aa: CASSSTQSGANVLTF; cdr3_nt: TGTGCCAGCAGCTCCACCCAGTCTGGGGCCAACGTCCTGACTTTC
d_call: .; clone_size: .; v_call: TRBV29-1; j_call: TRBJ1-2; cdr3_aa: CSAKNGRISF; cdr3_nt: TGCAGCGCTAAAAACGGGAGGATCTCCTTC
d_call: TRBD1; clone_size: .; v_call: TRBV12-3/TRBV12-4; j_call: TRBJ2-7; cdr3_aa: CASSFSGTGFYEQYF; cdr3_nt: TGTGCCAGCAGTTTCTCCGGGACAGGGTTCTACGAGCAGTACTTC
d_call: TRBD2; clone_size: .; v_call: TRBV6-1; j_call: TRBJ2-1; cdr3_aa: CASSGTSGRGSYNEQFF; cdr3_nt: TGTGCCAGCAGTGGGACTAGCGGGAGAGGCTCCTACAATGAGCAGTTCTTC
d_call: TRBD1; clone_size: .; v_call: TRBV29-1; j_call: TRBJ1-2; cdr3_aa: CSVAGQGWDGYTF; cdr3_nt: TGCAGCGTTGCGGGACAGGGGTGGGATGGCTACACCTTC
d_call: TRBD1; clone_size: .; v_call: TRBV12-3/TRBV12-4; j_call: TRBJ2-2; cdr3_aa: CASSLDRGGTGELFF; cdr3_nt: TGTGCCAGCAGTTTGGACAGGGGCGGCACCGGGGAGCTGTTTTTT
d_call: TRBD2; clone_size: few; v_call: TRBV11-2; j_call: TRBJ2-3; cdr3_aa: CASSLRASGRVVQDTQYF; cdr3_nt: TGTGCCAGCAGCTTAAGAGCTAGCGGGAGGGTAGTACAAGATACGCAGTATTTT
d_call: TRBD2; clone_size: few; v_call: TRBV6-2/TRBV6-3; j_call: TRBJ2-1; cdr3_aa: CASIKTSGGPVSYNEQFF; cdr3_nt: TGTGCCAGCATTAAGACTAGCGGGGGGCCGGTCTCCTACAATGAGCAGTTCTTC
d_call: .; clone_size: .; v_call: TRBV7-8; j_call: TRBJ1-2; cdr3_aa: CASSLIRRPNYGYTF; cdr3_nt: TGTGCCAGCAGCTTAATAAGGAGGCCTAACTATGGCTACACCTTC
d_call: .; clone_size: .; v_call: TRBV29-1; j_call: TRBJ2-7; cdr3_aa: CSVERERGYEQYF; cdr3_nt: TGCAGCGTTGAACGGGAAAGAGGCTACGAGCAGTACTTC
d_call: TRBD1; clone_size: many; v_call: TRBV14; j_call: TRBJ1-1; cdr3_aa: CASSGTGWATEAFF; cdr3_nt: TGTGCCAGCAGCGGGACAGGGTGGGCCACTGAAGCTTTCTTT
d_call: .; clone_size: many; v_call: TRBV3-1; j_call: TRBJ2-1; cdr3_aa: CASSQDLLEANEQFF; cdr3_nt: TGTGCCAGCAGCCAAGATCTTCTGGAGGCCAATGAGCAGTTCTTC
d_call: .; clone_size: many; v_call: TRBV20-1; j_call: TRBJ2-5; cdr3_aa: CSADREARRETQYF; cdr3_nt: TGCAGTGCCGATAGGGAGGCACGGAGAGAGACCCAGTACTTC
d_call: .; clone_size: once; v_call: TRBV20-1; j_call: TRBJ2-2; cdr3_aa: CSASRLANTGELFF; cdr3_nt: TGCAGTGCTTCCCGACTAGCGAACACCGGGGAGCTGTTTTTT
d_call: .; clone_size: few; v_call: TRBV20-1; j_call: TRBJ2-1; cdr3_aa: CSASGHEQFF; cdr3_nt: TGCAGTGCTAGCGGTCATGAGCAGTTCTTC
d_call: .; clone_size: many; v_call: TRBV5-1; j_call: TRBJ2-1; cdr3_aa: CASSLGQASPYNEQFF; cdr3_nt: TGCGCCAGCAGCTTGGGACAGGCCTCCCCGTACAATGAGCAGTTCTTC
d_call: TRBD2; clone_size: few; v_call: TRBV5-1; j_call: TRBJ2-3; cdr3_aa: CASSEGLAESDTQYF; cdr3_nt: TGCGCCAGCAGCGAGGGACTAGCGGAATCAGATACGCAGTATTTT
d_call: .; clone_size: .; v_call: TRBV29-1; j_call: TRBJ2-5; cdr3_aa: CSAISGQPPEGETQYF; cdr3_nt: TGCAGCGCTATCTCAGGACAGCCACCCGAGGGAGAGACCCAGTACTTC
d_call: .; clone_size: .; v_call: TRBV7-3; j_call: TRBJ2-2; cdr3_aa: CASRWAWDTGELFF; cdr3_nt: TGTGCCAGCCGCTGGGCCTGGGACACCGGGGAGCTGTTTTTT
d_call: .; clone_size: few; v_call: TRBV12-3/TRBV12-4; j_call: TRBJ2-3; cdr3_aa: CASSDLNADTQYF; cdr3_nt: TGTGCCAGCAGTGATTTAAACGCAGATACGCAGTATTTT
d_call: TRBD2; clone_size: .; v_call: TRBV11-2; j_call: TRBJ2-3; cdr3_aa: CASSLLGGRADWLWDTQYF; cdr3_nt: TGTGCCAGCAGCTTACTCGGCGGGAGGGCCGATTGGTTGTGGGATACGCAGTATTTT
d_call: TRBD2; clone_size: .; v_call: TRBV7-2; j_call: TRBJ2-7; cdr3_aa: CASSLQAGLSYEQYF; cdr3_nt: TGTGCCAGCAGCTTACAAGCGGGGCTGTCCTACGAGCAGTACTTC
d_call: TRBD2; clone_size: .; v_call: TRBV14; j_call: TRBJ2-1; cdr3_aa: CASSQGLRAGGRLREQFF; cdr3_nt: TGTGCCAGCAGCCAAGGGCTTAGGGCGGGAGGAAGGCTTCGGGAGCAGTTCTTC
d_call: TRBD2; clone_size: .; v_call: TRBV3-1; j_call: TRBJ2-2; cdr3_aa: CASSQVASGRARTGELFF; cdr3_nt: TGTGCCAGCAGCCAAGTCGCTAGCGGGAGGGCCAGAACCGGGGAGCTGTTTTTT
d_call: .; clone_size: many; v_call: TRBV29-1; j_call: TRBJ1-4; cdr3_aa: CSVEDQEKLFF; cdr3_nt: TGCAGCGTTGAAGATCAGGAAAAACTGTTTTTT
d_call: .; clone_size: .; v_call: TRBV28; j_call: TRBJ2-5; cdr3_aa: CASSSSGAQETQYF; cdr3_nt: TGTGCCAGCAGTTCCTCTGGGGCGCAAGAGACCCAGTACTTC
d_call: TRBD2; clone_size: many; v_call: TRBV27; j_call: TRBJ2-3; cdr3_aa: CASSPLAGGRTDTQYF; cdr3_nt: TGTGCCAGCAGTCCCTTAGCGGGGGGGCGTACAGATACGCAGTATTTT
d_call: .; clone_size: .; v_call: TRBV25-1; j_call: TRBJ1-1; cdr3_aa: CASSEGEGPEAFF; cdr3_nt: TGTGCCAGCAGTGAAGGAGAGGGGCCTGAAGCTTTCTTT
d_call: .; clone_size: many; v_call: TRBV12-3/TRBV12-4; j_call: TRBJ1-1; cdr3_aa: CASSPPGVEAFF; cdr3_nt: TGTGCCAGCAGTCCTCCAGGGGTTGAAGCTTTCTTT
d_call: .; clone_size: .; v_call: TRBV28; j_call: TRBJ2-7; cdr3_aa: CASSLFGGYEQYF; cdr3_nt: TGTGCCAGCAGTTTATTCGGGGGCTACGAGCAGTACTTC
d_call: TRBD2; clone_size: few; v_call: TRBV11-3; j_call: TRBJ2-3; cdr3_aa: CASSEGLAGASTDTQYF; cdr3_nt: TGTGCCAGCAGCGAAGGGCTAGCGGGTGCAAGCACAGATACGCAGTATTTT
d_call: .; clone_size: .; v_call: TRBV2; j_call: TRBJ2-3; cdr3_aa: CAIDPKGLTDTQYF; cdr3_nt: TGTGCCATCGACCCGAAAGGACTCACAGATACGCAGTATTTT
d_call: .; clone_size: .; v_call: TRBV6-2/TRBV6-3; j_call: TRBJ2-1; cdr3_aa: CASTILTETGEQFF; cdr3_nt: TGTGCCAGCACCATTCTGACAGAAACAGGTGAGCAGTTCTTC
d_call: .; clone_size: .; v_call: TRBV30; j_call: TRBJ2-1; cdr3_aa: CALTGYNEQFF; cdr3_nt: TGTGCCTTGACAGGCTACAATGAGCAGTTCTTC
d_call: TRBD2; clone_size: many; v_call: TRBV18; j_call: TRBJ2-2; cdr3_aa: CASSSGLATTGELFF; cdr3_nt: TGTGCCAGCTCATCCGGACTAGCGACCACCGGGGAGCTGTTTTTT
d_call: .; clone_size: few; v_call: TRBV12-3/TRBV12-4; j_call: TRBJ2-2; cdr3_aa: CASSFGGASGELFF; cdr3_nt: TGTGCCAGCAGTTTTGGGGGGGCCTCCGGGGAGCTGTTTTTT
d_call: .; clone_size: many; v_call: TRBV12-3/TRBV12-4; j_call: TRBJ1-5; cdr3_aa: CASSFLLELGARNQPQHF; cdr3_nt: TGTGCCAGCAGTTTTCTGTTGGAGTTAGGGGCACGCAATCAGCCCCAGCATTTT
d_call: TRBD1; clone_size: many; v_call: TRBV7-9; j_call: TRBJ2-7; cdr3_aa: CASSHSRDRASYEQYF; cdr3_nt: TGTGCCAGCAGCCACAGCCGGGACAGGGCCTCCTACGAGCAGTACTTC
d_call: TRBD2; clone_size: .; v_call: TRBV9; j_call: TRBJ2-7; cdr3_aa: CASSPASGSSYEQYF; cdr3_nt: TGTGCCAGCAGCCCTGCTAGCGGGTCCTCCTACGAGCAGTACTTC